These T cell receptor beta chains were read from a single sample in a study of response to subunit inactivated influenza vaccine. TCRdb re-called the RT-PCR reads with MiXCR, one entry per CDR3 protein. Of roughly 700,000 distinct CDR3 sequences in the sample, more than 15% were seen once. The starting material was PBMCs from blood, obtained about 12 days after vaccination. The receptors shown here come from a man aged 50-59 years who received an inactivated influenza vaccine. CDR3s leave out the opening cysteine and the closing phenylalanine or tryptophan. Fields, in order: V gene, clone size, CDR3 protein. Size is omitted from some rows. Given values are once, few, many or a class for expanded clones.

TRBV7-2 few ARTPGLAGTDTQY
TRBV12-3/TRBV12-4 NA ASSRGGGGYGYT
TRBV5-6 few ASSLLAPTYEQY
TRBV10-3 NA AISHTGGYEQY
TRBV30 few AWNKQISNEAF
TRBV20-1 NA SASLLEAF
TRBV20-1 few SAGDRGVMISYGYT
TRBV9 NA ASSVVGSDTQY
TRBV5-1 few ASSSKLTSGSYEQF
TRBV28 NA ASSPYHEQF
TRBV11-2 NA ASSLGPGQGDTEAF
TRBV19 NA ASSIDSPLYNEQF
TRBV2 NA ASSVRAVNQPQH
TRBV27 few ASSSLTRTATNEKLF
TRBV6-2/TRBV6-3 many ASSYDGSGANVLT
TRBV3-1 NA ASSPRLGNNEQF
TRBV12-3/TRBV12-4 many ASSYSGSTGELF
TRBV20-1 NA SASSPFDGGFQETQY
TRBV7-8 few ASSSPSGGAYNEQF
TRBV5-1 NA ASSLDPNGGNEQF
TRBV12-3/TRBV12-4 many ASSPRLAGGGDTQY
TRBV6-2/TRBV6-3 NA ASSYGQVAFSYEQY
TRBV25-1 few ASSEGGREQY
TRBV24-1 many ATSDISSSVAGELF
TRBV3-1 NA ASSLTVNQETQY
TRBV5-1 many ASSPGQKTTNEKLF
TRBV7-6 few ASSSTPSVHEQF
TRBV2 few ASRRTGGPYDEQF
TRBV5-1 few ASSLGTSVGLETQY
TRBV7-6 few ASSPDRVDEQF
TRBV28 few ASSPGLAGGWGTGELF
TRBV12-3/TRBV12-4 few ASSLEAGVGTEAF
TRBV7-2 NA ASSKMTGVSTDTQY
TRBV10-3 NA AITQTFRTEAF
TRBV20-1 NA SAAHTKSGYNEQF
TRBV27 NA ASSLGRVWLTDTQY
TRBV12-3/TRBV12-4 many ASTPLVGGYT